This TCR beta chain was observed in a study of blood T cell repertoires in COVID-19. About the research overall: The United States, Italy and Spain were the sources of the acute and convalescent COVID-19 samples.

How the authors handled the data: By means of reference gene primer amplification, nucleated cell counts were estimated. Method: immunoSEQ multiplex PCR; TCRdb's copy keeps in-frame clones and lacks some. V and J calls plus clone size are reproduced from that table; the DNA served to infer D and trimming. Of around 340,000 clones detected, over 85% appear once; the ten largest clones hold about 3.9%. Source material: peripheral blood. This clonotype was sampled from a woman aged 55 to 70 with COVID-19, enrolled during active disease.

CDR3 sequence reads: CASSLIQGSNEQFF. CDR3 sequence (DNA): TGTGCCAGCAGCTTAATTCAGGGGTCCAATGAGCAGTTCTTC. This chain uses TRBV7-3 with TRBJ2-1, with TRBD1 as a possible D gene (6 bases). Trimming removed 1 base at V and 6 bases at J, with 10 bases between. The CDR3 is made up of 14 amino acids. In germline, CDR1 is SGHTA, CDR2 FQGTGA.